Below are 21 T cell receptor beta chains sequenced from a single sample in a study of cytomegalovirus exposure and HLA in healthy donors. Clones were sequenced by immunoSEQ multiplex PCR, and TCRdb holds only the in-frame ones, with some missing. The repertoire consists of 85,000 to 120,000 clones, with about nine tenths occurring once and the leading ten covering 1.5% to 2%. The material sequenced was PBMCs. Receptors originate from a woman under 30 in good health and CMV-seropositive.

The chain has TRBV11-2 and TRBJ2-7, with a weak D call TRBD1 (5 bases). Per germline, CDR1 SGHAT and CDR2 FQNNGV. V gave up 3 bases and J gave up 6 bases, with 12 bases separating them. The CDR3 has 13 residues. The chain's CDR3 is CASSFGQGTEQYF. The CDR3 nucleotides read TGTGCCAGCAGCTTCGGGCAGGGTACCGAGCAGTACTTC.

CDR3 amino acids: CASSPLSGGNSPLHF. The CDR3, as DNA: TGCGCCAGCAGCCCCCTTTCAGGGGGTAATTCACCCCTCCACTTT. The chain couples TRBV4-1 to TRBJ1-6; 7 bases map to TRBD1. The germline gives CDR1 MGHRA, CDR2 YSYEKL. V trimming: 4 bases; J trimming: 6 bases; junction bases outside the gene matches: 6. This CDR3 has 15 amino acids.

The rearrangement joins TRBV2 to TRBJ1-1, with TRBD1 identical over 8 bases. Germline values: CDR1 SNHLY, CDR2 FYNNEI. V trimming: 11 bases; J trimming: 1 base; junction bases outside the gene matches: 12. The CDR3 contains 15 residues. Written as DNA, the CDR3 is TGTGCCCATGGACAGGGCCCACCGCGGAACACTGAAGCTTTCTTT. Its protein is CAHGQGPPRNTEAFF.

This clone was detected only once. This sequence joins TRBV5-6 and TRBJ2-1; 15 positions agree with TRBD2. Germline assignment: CDR1 SGHDT and CDR2 YYEEEE. With V trimmed by 2 bases and J by 10 bases, 4 bases remained unmatched. CDR3 size: 15 residues. The CDR3 coding sequence is TGTGCCAGCAGCTTCGGACTAGCGGGGGGGGACGAGCAGTTCTTC. Residues: CASSFGLAGGDEQFF.

J is TRBJ2-3 and V is TRBV7-2, with D possibly matching TRBD1 (6 bases). The CDR3 length is 15 residues. The V end lost 5 bases, the J end lost 0 bases, and 12 bases lay between the germline ends. From germline, CDR1 is SGHTA and CDR2 FQGNSA. CDR3 in DNA: TGTGCCAGCAGCCTTGGACAGACGAGCACAGATACGCAGTATTTT. It is translated as CASSLGQTSTDTQYF.

This clone was seen a single time. The rearrangement joins TRBV6-5 to TRBJ2-5; TRBD2 agrees at 7 bases. The CDR3 has 14 amino acids. J was trimmed by 4 bases and V by 2 bases; bases with no gene match: 4. Germline CDR1 reads MNHEY; CDR2 reads SVGAGI. The CDR3 DNA sequence: TGTGCCAGCAGTTACGGGGGGGGAAGAGAGACCCAGTACTTC. Translating it yields CASSYGGGRETQYF.

The chain recombines TRBV28 with TRBJ2-2; 8 bases are a match to TRBD1. The germline V gene has CDR1 MDHEN and CDR2 SYDVKM. V lost 3 bases and J lost 1; bases outside the gene matches: 7. The CDR3 contains 17 residues. CDR3: CASSFSSGTGNTGELFF. For the CDR3, the DNA is TGTGCCAGCAGTTTTTCCTCCGGGACAGGGAACACCGGGGAGCTGTTTTTT.

This clone was seen more than once but under ten times. The genes are TRBV5-6 and TRBJ2-2; D remains unclear. Germline V CDR1 and CDR2: SGHDT, YYEEEE. V was shortened by 2 bases and J by 4 bases, with 6 bases between the two germline ends. The CDR3 totals 13 residues. The CDR3 DNA sequence: TGTGCCAGCAGCTTCCATCCCACCGGGGAGCTGTTTTTT. Its protein is CASSFHPTGELFF.

This clone appeared a single time. The CDR3 sequence: CASSLLGGRSDEKLFF. The DNA of the CDR3 is TGCGCCAGCAGCCTGTTAGGGGGCCGTTCCGATGAAAAACTGTTTTTT. The chain links TRBV5-1 to TRBJ1-4; 7 positions agree with TRBD1. The CDR3 loop spans 16 amino acids. V was pared by 4 bases and J by 6 bases, with 12 bases of the junction left unmatched. The germline V gene has CDR1 SGHRS and CDR2 YFSETQ.

The rearrangement links TRBV21-1 to TRBJ1-6. TRBV21-1 is recorded as a pseudogene. CDR3 length: 14 residues. CDR3 nucleotide sequence: TGTGCCAGCAGCAAAGTAGACTGTAATTCACCCCTCCACTTT. This codes for CASSKVDCNSPLHF.

The chain uses TRBV5-1 and TRBJ1-1; D not certain. The CDR3 runs 14 residues. Germline CDR1 is SGHRS and CDR2 is YFSETQ. V lost 2 bases and J lost 4, with 12 bases in between. In nucleotides, the CDR3 is TGCGCCAGCAGCTTAAGGTCCTCGGGCACTGAAGCTTTCTTT. Its translation is CASSLRSSGTEAFF.

The rearrangement uses TRBV28 and TRBJ2-7; TRBD2 matches at 7 bases. This CDR3 is 13 amino acids long. Germline CDR1 reads MDHEN; CDR2 reads SYDVKM. J gave up 5 bases and V 5 bases, and 6 bases lay outside the gene matches. The chain's CDR3 is CASSPGGIDEQYV. CDR3 DNA sequence: TGTGCCAGCAGTCCGGGGGGTATCGACGAGCAGTACGTC.

The J gene is TRBJ2-7, the V gene TRBV5-6, with 9 bases aligning to TRBD1. Trimming at V came to 3 bases and at J to 2 bases, leaving 9 bases not matched to a gene. The germline gives CDR1 SGHDT, CDR2 YYEEEE. The CDR3 is made up of 16 amino acids. This chain's CDR3 is CASSWGIGTGTYEQYV. The CDR3, as DNA: TGTGCCAGCAGCTGGGGCATAGGGACAGGGACCTACGAGCAGTACGTC.

The genes are TRBV4-1 and TRBJ1-1, with a weak D call TRBD1 (5 bases). Per the germline V gene, CDR1 is MGHRA and CDR2 is YSYEKL. V shed 3 bases and J shed 3 bases, with 17 bases lying between them. There are 16 residues in the CDR3. CDR3 DNA sequence: TGCGCCAGCAGCCATCCGCTGGGGGGGTCGGACACTGAAGCTTTCTTT. Translating it yields CASSHPLGGSDTEAFF.

The CDR3 DNA sequence: TGTGCCAGCTCACCGTGGTTCGAACTAGCGGGGGGTAATGGTGAGCAGTTCTTC. This translates into CASSPWFELAGGNGEQFF. V gene TRBV18 combines with J gene TRBJ2-1, with 12 bases fitting TRBD2. Per the germline V gene, CDR1 is KGHSH and CDR2 is LQKENI. The CDR3 sequence is 18 residues long. V dropped 3 bases and J dropped 9; count of bases not matched to a gene: 15.

The chain links TRBV6-5 to TRBJ2-7; 9 nucleotides align to TRBD1. V trimming: 6 bases; J trimming: 1 base; junction bases outside the gene matches: 4. The CDR3 is 14 amino acids. Looked up from germline, CDR1 is MNHEY and CDR2 is SVGAGI. DNA of the CDR3: TGTGCCAGCAGGACGGGACAGGGATCCTACGAGCAGTACTTC. It specifies CASRTGQGSYEQYF.

The V call is TRBV28, the J call TRBJ2-3; 11 bases match TRBD2. The CDR3 spans 18 residues. J gave up 1 base and V 3 bases, and 9 bases lay outside the gene matches. Germline-derived CDR1 and CDR2 are MDHEN and SYDVKM. The CDR3 spells CASSFFSGGALGTDTQYF. The CDR3 DNA follows: TGTGCCAGCAGTTTCTTTAGCGGGGGGGCCCTAGGCACAGATACGCAGTATTTT.

This chain connects TRBV18 to TRBJ2-6; D is possibly TRBD1 (6 bases). Trimming removed 0 bases at V and 0 bases at J, with 12 bases between. The CDR3 contains 18 residues. Germline CDR1 is KGHSH and CDR2 is LQKENI. The CDR3 DNA follows: TGTGCCAGCTCACCACCTGGGACAACCCGCTCTGGGGCCAACGTCCTGACTTTC. Protein product: CASSPPGTTRSGANVLTF.

This clone showed up just once. The V call is TRBV27, the J call TRBJ2-2, with TRBD1 matching over 7 bases. The CDR3 totals 15 residues. J gave up 1 base and V 6 bases, and 5 bases lay outside the gene matches. CDR1 is MNHEY, CDR2 SMNVEV, per germline (reference sequence). DNA for the CDR3: TGTGCCAGCAGCGCCGGGACAGAGAACACCGGGGAGCTGTTTTTT. Translated: CASSAGTENTGELFF.

The CDR3 loop reads CAISDRTANQPQHF. The CDR3 DNA reads TGTGCCATCAGTGACCGGACTGCCAATCAGCCCCAGCATTTT. This chain joins TRBV10-3 and TRBJ1-5; D not certain. Trimming took off 3 bases at V and 3 bases at J, with 9 bases between the two ends. Germline CDR1 reads ENHRY; CDR2 reads SYGVKD. This CDR3 spans 14 amino acids.

This chain links TRBV7-9 with TRBJ1-1; 7 nucleotides match TRBD1. The length of the CDR3 is 13 residues. The V gene end was trimmed by 4 bases and the J gene end by 10 bases; junction bases not matched to a gene: 9. Germline CDR1 SEHNR, CDR2 FQNEAQ (reference sequence). CDR3 amino acids: CASSSDRARGAFF. In nucleotides, the CDR3 is TGTGCCAGCAGCTCAGACAGGGCCCGCGGAGCTTTCTTT.